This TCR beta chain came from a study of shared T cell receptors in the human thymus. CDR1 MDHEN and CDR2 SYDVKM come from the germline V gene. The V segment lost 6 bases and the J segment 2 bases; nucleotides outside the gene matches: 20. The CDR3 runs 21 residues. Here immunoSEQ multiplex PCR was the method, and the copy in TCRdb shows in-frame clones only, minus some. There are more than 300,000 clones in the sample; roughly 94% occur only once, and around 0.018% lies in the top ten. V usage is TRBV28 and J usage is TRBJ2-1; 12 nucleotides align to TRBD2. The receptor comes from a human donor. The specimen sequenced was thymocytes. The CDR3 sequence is CASRERQAPLLAGGPYNEQFF. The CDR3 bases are TGTGCCAGCAGGGAACGACAGGCGCCCCTACTAGCGGGAGGACCCTACAATGAGCAGTTCTTC.